This passage covers 20 T cell receptor beta chains from one sample sequenced in a study of CD8 T cells in Susac syndrome. The RNA, about 0.5 to 1 ug, was put through reverse transcription using random hexamers. Each CDR3 protein is one row after TCRdb ran MiXCR on the immunoSEQ multiplex PCR reads. The data contain about 47,000 distinct CDR3 sequences, over 90% of them singletons. Specimen: CD8+ T cells from PBMCs. The source of these receptors is a human donor in good health.

The chain joins TRBV6-2 or TRBV6-3 to TRBJ1-2, with D perhaps matching TRBD1 (5 bases). In germline, CDR1 is MNHEY, CDR2 SVGEGT. V lost 5 bases and J 5 bases, leaving 18 bases between the germline ends. The CDR3 extends over 15 amino acids. The CDR3 coding sequence is TGTGCCAGCAGTGCCCCCTATGACACAGGATATGGCTACACCTTC. This encodes CASSAPYDTGYGYTF.

The rearrangement uses TRBV21-1 and TRBJ2-7. TRBV21-1 is shown as a pseudogene. This CDR3 comprises 10 residues. DNA for the CDR3: TGTGCCAGCAGCAACTACGAGCAGTACTTC. Translating gives CASSNYEQYF.

V gene TRBV24-1 combines with J gene TRBJ2-2, with D possibly matching TRBD2 (6 bases). The germline CDR1 and CDR2 sequences are KGHDR and SFDVKD. Trimming removed 5 bases at V and 5 bases at J, with 11 bases between. The CDR3 totals 14 residues. The CDR3 is CATSVSGATGELFF. The CDR3 bases are TGTGCCACCAGTGTGTCGGGAGCGACCGGGGAGCTGTTTTTT.

The J gene is TRBJ2-1, the V gene TRBV20-1, with 9 bases aligning to TRBD2. This CDR3 is 15 amino acids long. The ends lost 0 bases at V and 8 bases at J; junction bases unmatched: 8. The germline V gene encodes CDR1 DFQATT and CDR2 SNEGSKA (reference sequence). Here the CDR3 DNA reads TGCAGTGCTAGAGATCTGAGCGGGAGGTACCATGAGCAGTTCTTC. Encoded protein: CSARDLSGRYHEQFF.

V is TRBV7-9 and J is TRBJ2-1, with TRBD2 matching 13 bases. J was trimmed by 5 bases and V by 5 bases; bases with no gene match: 3. Germline V gives CDR1 SEHNR, CDR2 FQNEAQ (reference sequence). The CDR3 has 15 amino acids. CDR3 in amino acids: CASSRLAGGHNEQFF. DNA for the CDR3: TGTGCCAGCAGCCGACTAGCGGGAGGCCACAATGAGCAGTTCTTC.

In this sample, this clonotype turned up a few times. The rearrangement uses TRBV11-2 and TRBJ2-3; 8 bases match TRBD2. Germline lookup yields CDR1 SGHAT and CDR2 FQNNGV. J lost 4 bases, V lost 5 bases, and 8 bases had no gene match. This CDR3 spans 15 amino acids. CDR3 nucleotides: TGTGCCAGCAGCGTCCCGGGACTAGAGGCAGATACGCAGTATTTT. Protein product: CASSVPGLEADTQYF.

The chain carries TRBV19 and TRBJ1-1, with TRBD1 as a possible D gene (5 bases). The ends were cut back, 3 bases at V and 1 base at J, with 9 bases in the middle. In germline, CDR1 is LNHDA, CDR2 SQIVND (reference sequence). The length of the CDR3 is 14 residues. CDR3 in DNA: TGTGCCAGTAGTATCTCGGGGACGAACACTGAAGCTTTCTTT. Protein product: CASSISGTNTEAFF. Complete variable domain (other parts from reference TRBV19 and TRBJ1-1): DGGITQSPKYLFRKEGQNVTLSCEQNLNHDAMYWYRQDPGQGLRLIYYSQIVNDFQKGDIAEGYSVSREKKESFPLTVTSAQKNPTAFYLCASSISGTNTEAFFGQGTRLTVV.

This chain uses TRBV3-1 with TRBJ2-2; 9 positions match TRBD2. This CDR3 contains 14 residues. V dropped 7 bases and J dropped 5; count of bases not matched to a gene: 5. From germline, CDR1 is LGHDT and CDR2 YNNKEL (reference sequence). The CDR3 DNA sequence: TGTGCCAGCACTATAGCGGGAGCTACCGGGGAGCTGTTTTTT. Residues: CASTIAGATGELFF.

The rearrangement uses TRBV20-1 and TRBJ2-1; 11 bases align to TRBD2. The CDR3 extends over 18 amino acids. Germline CDR1 is DFQATT and CDR2 is SNEGSKA (reference sequence). After removal of 2 bases from V and 4 bases from J, the junction contained 13 bases not matched to a gene. The CDR3 nucleotides are TGCAGTGCTAGACAGCAGGGTAGCGGGAGGGATTATTACAATGAGCAGTTCTTC. Translating it yields CSARQQGSGRDYYNEQFF.

This clonotype occurred once. This rearrangement joins TRBV14 to TRBJ2-2; 9 bases fit TRBD1. The length of the CDR3 is 16 residues. CDR1 and CDR2 (germline): SGHDN, FVKESK. The trim removed 3 bases at V and 4 bases at J, leaving 6 bases unmatched. The CDR3 spells CASSHHGTGPTGELFF. Written as DNA, the CDR3 is TGTGCCAGCAGCCACCACGGGACAGGGCCCACCGGGGAGCTGTTTTTT. Full variable domain (remainder filled in from reference TRBV14 and TRBJ2-2): EAGVTQFPSHSVIEKGQTVTLRCDPISGHDNLYWYRRVMGKEIKFLLHFVKESKQDESGMPNNRFLAERTGGTYSTLKVQPAELEDSGVYFCASSHHGTGPTGELFFGEGSRLTVL.

This chain uses TRBV6-5 with TRBJ1-3; TRBD1 agrees at 7 bases. The CDR3 totals 14 residues. Germline V lookup: CDR1 MNHEY, CDR2 SVGAGI. Trimming removed 7 bases from V and 0 bases from J; junction bases left unmatched: 3. The CDR3, as DNA: TGTGCCAGCAAGGACAGGAGCTCTGGAAACACCATATATTTT. Its translation is CASKDRSSGNTIYF.

This chain joins TRBV29-1 and TRBJ2-7, with 10 bases lining up with TRBD2. Looked up from germline, CDR1 is SQVTM and CDR2 is ANQGSEA. The CDR3 totals 13 residues. V lost 5 bases and J lost 2; bases outside the gene matches: 3. In DNA, the CDR3 is TGCAGCGTTTCTGGACTAGCGGCCTACGAGCAGTACTTC. Its protein product is CSVSGLAAYEQYF.

This rearrangement joins TRBV5-1 to TRBJ2-7; 10 bases map to TRBD2. Germline V gene data show CDR1 as SGHRS and CDR2 as YFSETQ. Trimming at V came to 4 bases and at J to 1 base, leaving 5 bases not matched to a gene. The CDR3 runs to 15 residues. The CDR3 loop reads CASSEVAGGSYEQYF. The CDR3 DNA follows: TGCGCCAGCAGCGAGGTAGCGGGAGGATCCTACGAGCAGTACTTC.

CDR3 DNA sequence: TGTGCCAGCAGTTTAGAAAGCAGCGGGAGGGTGTTCAATGAGCAGTTCTTC. Its protein is CASSLESSGRVFNEQFF. This chain connects TRBV12-3 or TRBV12-4 to TRBJ2-1; 10 nucleotides line up with TRBD2. With 1 base clipped from V and 6 bases from J, the junction kept 9 bases outside the gene matches. The CDR3 consists of 17 residues.

This clonotype was counted once. The chain uses TRBV7-2 and TRBJ1-1; D may be TRBD1 (5 bases). Germline V gene lookup returns CDR1 SGHTA and CDR2 FQGNSA. The CDR3 extends over 15 amino acids. V lost 0 bases and J 4 bases, leaving 12 bases between the germline ends. As DNA, the CDR3 is TGTGCCAGCAGCTTAGCGCAGGGAGGTGGCACTGAAGCTTTCTTT. Its protein product is CASSLAQGGGTEAFF.

The chain uses TRBV23-1 and TRBJ1-4; tentative D call: TRBD1 (5 bases). TRBV23-1 belongs to the ORF category, with a function that is uncertain. The CDR3 length is 20 residues. With 7 bases removed from V and 0 bases from J, the gap between germline ends came to 27 bases. The CDR3 coding sequence is TGCGCCAGCACCCGACGGTGGGGGGAGAGGGAATATGCAACTAATGAAAAACTGTTTTTT. Its translation: CASTRRWGEREYATNEKLFF.

CDR3 sequence: CASSLGVAGEYEEQFF. The CDR3 bases are TGTGCCAGCAGCTTGGGGGTAGCGGGAGAATACGAGGAGCAGTTCTTC. The gene calls are TRBV5-4 and TRBJ2-1; TRBD2 matches 9 bases. Germline loops: CDR1 SGHNT, CDR2 YYREEE (reference sequence). CDR3 length: 16 residues. The V segment lost 0 bases and the J segment 10 bases; nucleotides outside the gene matches: 11.

The V call is TRBV6-2 or TRBV6-3, the J call TRBJ2-1; D is unclear. Trimming removed 2 bases from V and 0 bases from J, with 5 bases in between. In germline, CDR1 is MNHEY, CDR2 SVGEGT. The CDR3 is made up of 14 amino acids. The chain's CDR3 is CASSYGVSYNEQFF. CDR3 sequence (DNA): TGTGCCAGCAGTTACGGGGTCTCCTACAATGAGCAGTTCTTC.

CDR3 in amino acids: CAWENTGTGPNTGELFF. The CDR3 DNA follows: TGTGCCTGGGAAAACACCGGGACAGGGCCGAACACCGGGGAGCTGTTTTTT. The chain combines TRBV30 with TRBJ2-2; 9 bases are a match to TRBD1. Germline-derived CDR1 and CDR2 are GTSNPN and SVGIG (reference sequence). There are 17 residues in the CDR3. With V trimmed by 5 bases and J by 0 bases, 10 bases remained unmatched.

This clonotype was seen just once. The chain joins TRBV7-9 to TRBJ2-7; no definite D call. The CDR3 has 13 amino acids. Trimming stripped 7 bases from V and 0 bases from J, with 10 bases between. Germline V lookup: CDR1 SEHNR, CDR2 FQNEAQ (reference sequence). The CDR3 DNA follows: TGTGCCAGCATTCCTTCTGGCTCCTACGAGCAGTACTTC. It translates to CASIPSGSYEQYF. The full variable domain, with the rest looked up from reference TRBV7-9 and TRBJ2-7, is DTGVSQNPRHKITKRGQNVTFRCDPISEHNRLYWYRQTLGQGPEFLTYFQNEAQLEKSRLLSDRFSAERPKGSFSTLEIQRTEQGDSAMYLCASIPSGSYEQYFGPGTRLTVT.